The T cell receptor beta chain described here comes from a study of blood T cell repertoires in COVID-19. J was trimmed by 4 bases and V by 5 bases; bases with no gene match: 11. From germline, CDR1 is SGHTA and CDR2 FQGTGA. The CDR3 spans 16 residues. Here immunoSEQ multiplex PCR was the method, and the copy in TCRdb shows in-frame clones only, minus some. This sample has roughly 120,000 clones, with about 80% found just once. The sequence came from a man between 65 and 85 years old with active or convalescent COVID-19. The sample taken for sequencing was peripheral blood. The chain carries TRBV7-3 and TRBJ2-1; 7 bases line up with TRBD1. Here the CDR3 DNA reads TGTGCCAGCAGCCTTGGAGGCGCAGGGGGATACAATGAGCAGTTCTTC. It codes for CASSLGGAGGYNEQFF.